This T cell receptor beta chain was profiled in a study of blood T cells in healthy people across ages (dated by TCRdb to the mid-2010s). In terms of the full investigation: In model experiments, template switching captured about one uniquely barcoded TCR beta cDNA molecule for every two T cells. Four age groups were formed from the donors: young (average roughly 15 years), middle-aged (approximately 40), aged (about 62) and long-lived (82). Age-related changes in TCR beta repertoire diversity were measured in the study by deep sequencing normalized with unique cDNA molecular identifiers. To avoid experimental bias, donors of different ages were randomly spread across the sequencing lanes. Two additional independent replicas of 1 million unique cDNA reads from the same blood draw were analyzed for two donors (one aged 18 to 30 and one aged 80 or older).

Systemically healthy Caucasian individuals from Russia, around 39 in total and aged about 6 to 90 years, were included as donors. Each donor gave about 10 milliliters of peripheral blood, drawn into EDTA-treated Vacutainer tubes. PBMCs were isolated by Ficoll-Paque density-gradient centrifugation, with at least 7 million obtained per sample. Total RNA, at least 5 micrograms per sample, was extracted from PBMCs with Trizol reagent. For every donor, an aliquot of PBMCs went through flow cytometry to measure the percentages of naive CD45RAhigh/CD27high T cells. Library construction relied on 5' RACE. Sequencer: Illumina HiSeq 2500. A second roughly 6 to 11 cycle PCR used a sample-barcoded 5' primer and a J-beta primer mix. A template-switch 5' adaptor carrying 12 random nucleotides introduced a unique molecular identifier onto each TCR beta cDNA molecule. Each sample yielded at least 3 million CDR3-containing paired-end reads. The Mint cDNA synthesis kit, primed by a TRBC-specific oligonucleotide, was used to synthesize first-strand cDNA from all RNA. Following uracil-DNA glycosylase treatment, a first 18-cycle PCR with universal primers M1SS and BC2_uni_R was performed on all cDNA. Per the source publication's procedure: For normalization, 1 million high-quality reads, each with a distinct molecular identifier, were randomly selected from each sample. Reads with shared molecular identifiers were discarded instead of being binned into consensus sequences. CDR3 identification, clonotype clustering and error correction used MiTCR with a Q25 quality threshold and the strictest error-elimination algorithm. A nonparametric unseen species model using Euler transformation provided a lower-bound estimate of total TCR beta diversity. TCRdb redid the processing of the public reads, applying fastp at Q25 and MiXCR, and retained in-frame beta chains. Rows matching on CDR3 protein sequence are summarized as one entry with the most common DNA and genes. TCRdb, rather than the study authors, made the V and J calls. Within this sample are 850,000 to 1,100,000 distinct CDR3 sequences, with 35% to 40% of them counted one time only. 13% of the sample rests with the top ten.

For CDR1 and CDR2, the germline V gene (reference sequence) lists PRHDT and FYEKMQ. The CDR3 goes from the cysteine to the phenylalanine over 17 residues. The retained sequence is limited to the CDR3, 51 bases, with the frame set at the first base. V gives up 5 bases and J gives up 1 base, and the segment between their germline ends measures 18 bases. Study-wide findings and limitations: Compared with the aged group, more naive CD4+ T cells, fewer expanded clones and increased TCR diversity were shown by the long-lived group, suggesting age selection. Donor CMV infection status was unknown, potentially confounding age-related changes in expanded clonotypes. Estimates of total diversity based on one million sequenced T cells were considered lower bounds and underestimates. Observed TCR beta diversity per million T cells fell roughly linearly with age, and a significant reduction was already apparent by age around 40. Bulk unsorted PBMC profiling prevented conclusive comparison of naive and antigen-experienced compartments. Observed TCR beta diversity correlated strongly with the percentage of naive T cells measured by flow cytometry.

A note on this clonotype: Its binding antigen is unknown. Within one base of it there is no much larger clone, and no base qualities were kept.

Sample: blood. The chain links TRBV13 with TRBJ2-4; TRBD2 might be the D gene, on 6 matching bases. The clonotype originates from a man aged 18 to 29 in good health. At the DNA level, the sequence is TGTGCCAGCAGCCCCCGGGGGTCTACGGGGGCCAAAAACATTCAGTACTTC. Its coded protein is CASSPRGSTGAKNIQYF. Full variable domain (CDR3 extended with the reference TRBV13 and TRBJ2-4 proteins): AAGVIQSPRHLIKEKRETATLKCYPIPRHDTVYWYQQGPGQDPQFLISFYEKMQSDKGSIPDRFSAQQFSDYHSELNMSSLELGDSALYFCASSPRGSTGAKNIQYFGAGTRLSVL.